This T cell receptor beta chain was captured by sequencing in a study of PD-1 blockade in classical Hodgkin lymphoma. As for time point: cycle 4 day 1 (C4D1), after more than 5 weeks of nivolumab. Brentuximab vedotin exposure varied among the patients, all of whom had relapsed after autologous stem cell transplantation. This table comes from immunoSEQ multiplex PCR, and its TCRdb copy is limited to in-frame clones, with some not included. The table shows approximately 110,000 clones, with approximately 89% occurring only once. Study observations and caveats: Nivolumab initiation under 1 year post-ASCT meant exclusion. It was CD4+ TCR diversity, not CD8+, that rose significantly by C4D1. Those achieving complete response showed baseline diversity like newly diagnosed patients.

With respect to this clone: Its antigen is as yet unknown.

The CDR3 length is 17 residues. The germline V gene has CDR1 SNHLY and CDR2 FYNNEI. V was shortened by 6 bases and J by 0 bases, with 15 bases between the two germline ends. This TCR derives from a human donor with classical Hodgkin lymphoma. The sample consisted of peripheral blood mononuclear cells (PBMCs), taken before the fourth cycle of nivolumab. The J gene is TRBJ2-6, the V gene TRBV2; D might be TRBD1 (6 bases). The CDR3 protein is CASSLGQSFSGANVLTF. CDR3 sequence (DNA): TGTGCCAGCAGCTTAGGACAGAGCTTCTCTGGGGCCAACGTCCTGACTTTC. The variable domain in full, completed from reference TRBV2 and TRBJ2-6, reads EPEVTQTPSHQVTQMGQEVILRCVPISNHLYFYWYRQILGQKVEFLVSFYNNEISEKSEIFDDQFSVERPDGSNFTLKIRSTKLEDSAMYFCASSLGQSFSGANVLTFGAGSRLTVL.